This T cell receptor beta chain was sequenced in a study of spatial heterogeneity in lung cancer. Every cDNA TCR molecule received its own unique molecular identifier. One entry per CDR3 protein, called by TCRdb with MiXCR from the 5' RACE reads. The data contain 20,000 to 25,000 distinct CDR3 sequences, about 7% of them seen just once; the ten biggest clones take up approximately 15%. Documented time point: sample taken at primary tumor resection. Frozen PBMC, nontumor lung or tumor provided whole RNA, which was sequenced unsorted. Concerning this clonotype itself: A read error may account for a junction end that differs from germline.

The sequence came from a male donor with early-stage non-small cell lung cancer. Sequenced here: PBMCs, sampled at surgery.

The CDR3 DNA is TGCAGTGCTAGAGATCCGGGACTAGAATACAATAAGCAGTTCTTC. It specifies CSARDPGLEYNKQFF. V gene TRBV20-1 combines with J gene TRBJ2-1; TRBD2 matches 8 bases. This CDR3 spans 15 amino acids. From germline, CDR1 is DFQATT and CDR2 SNEGSKA (reference sequence).